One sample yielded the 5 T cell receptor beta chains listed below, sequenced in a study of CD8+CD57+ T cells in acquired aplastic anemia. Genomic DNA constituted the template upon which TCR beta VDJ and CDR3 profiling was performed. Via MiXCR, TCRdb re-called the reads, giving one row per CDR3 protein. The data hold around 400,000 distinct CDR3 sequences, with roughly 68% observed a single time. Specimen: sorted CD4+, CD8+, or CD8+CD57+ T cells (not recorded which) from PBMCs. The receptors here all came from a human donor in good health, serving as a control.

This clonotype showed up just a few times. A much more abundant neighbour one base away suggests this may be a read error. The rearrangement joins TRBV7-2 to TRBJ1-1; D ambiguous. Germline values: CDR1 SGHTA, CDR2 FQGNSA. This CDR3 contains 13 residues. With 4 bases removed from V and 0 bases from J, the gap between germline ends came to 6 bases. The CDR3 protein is CTSSSQMNTEAFF. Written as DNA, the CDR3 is TGTACCAGCAGCTCCCAGATGAACACTGAAGCTTTCTTT.

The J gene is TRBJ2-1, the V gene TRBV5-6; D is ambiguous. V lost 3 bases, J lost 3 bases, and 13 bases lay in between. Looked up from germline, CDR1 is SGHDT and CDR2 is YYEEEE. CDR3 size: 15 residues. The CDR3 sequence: CASSYLQGNYNEQFF. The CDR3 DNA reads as TGTGCCAGCAGCTACTTACAAGGGAACTACAATGAGCAGTTCTTC.

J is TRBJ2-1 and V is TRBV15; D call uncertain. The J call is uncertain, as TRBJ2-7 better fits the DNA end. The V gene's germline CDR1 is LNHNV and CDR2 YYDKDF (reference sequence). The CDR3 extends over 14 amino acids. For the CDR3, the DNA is TGTGCCACCCGAAAAACGGGCGCCCAAGAGACGCAGTACTTC. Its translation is CATRKTGAQETQYF.

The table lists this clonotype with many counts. The CDR3 sequence: CASSYRGGASGDTQYF. In DNA form, the CDR3 reads TGTGCCAGCAGTTACCGCGGGGGGGCCTCGGGAGATACGCAGTATTTT. V gene TRBV6-5 combines with J gene TRBJ2-3, with 9 bases identical to TRBD2. The CDR3 extends over 16 amino acids. Germline CDR1 and CDR2: MNHEY and SVGAGI. The trim removed 2 bases at V and 5 bases at J, leaving 8 bases unmatched.

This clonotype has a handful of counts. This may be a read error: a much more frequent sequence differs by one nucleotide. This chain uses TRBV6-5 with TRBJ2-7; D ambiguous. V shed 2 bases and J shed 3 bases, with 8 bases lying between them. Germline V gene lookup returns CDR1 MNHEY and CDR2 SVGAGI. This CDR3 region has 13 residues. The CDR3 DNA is TGTGCCAGCAGTTACCCCGGCGACTACGAGCAGTACTTC. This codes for CASSYPGDYEQYF.